What follows are 19 T cell receptor beta chains derived from one specimen sequenced in a study of a mutant IDH1 vaccine in newly diagnosed glioma (dated by TCRdb to about 2021). Library construction relied on the immunoSEQ multiplex PCR assay. The source is immuneACCESS, and TCRdb retained only in-frame sequences with V and J called. Part of the clones is not carried over; for the studies checked, unresolved V genes explain less than half of this, and the remainder is unexplained. This sample comprises roughly 43,000 clones, roughly 84% of them detected only once. The ten largest clones take up 2% to 3% of the sample. The time point label on this specimen signifies: week 23, last vaccination. Each vaccine dose was 300 ug of a 20-mer mutant IDH1 peptide in Montanide, given subcutaneously with topical imiquimod. The antigens these receptors bind are not known. Material: PBMCs, obtained from a glioma patient whose treatment included an IDH1 peptide vaccine. These receptors all stem from a woman aged 18-35 years with glioma. Some clones in this sample may be carry-over from other donors' samples.

The V gene is TRBV7-2, the J gene TRBJ1-2, with TRBD1 identical over 7 bases. CDR3 size: 13 residues. Germline V lookup: CDR1 SGHTA, CDR2 FQGNSA. The ends lost 5 bases at V and 6 bases at J; junction bases unmatched: 6. The CDR3 protein is CASSPTGFNGYTF. In DNA form, the CDR3 reads TGTGCCAGCAGCCCGACAGGGTTTAATGGCTACACCTTC.

The rearrangement uses TRBV4-2 and TRBJ2-3, with D tentatively TRBD1 (6 bases). The CDR3 consists of 17 residues. V was cut by 1 base and J by 4 bases, with 18 bases left in between. Looked up from germline, CDR1 is LGHNA and CDR2 is YNFKEQ. This CDR3 is CASSQAQGWSVSDTQYF. The CDR3 coding sequence is TGTGCCAGCAGCCAAGCGCAGGGGTGGTCCGTTTCAGATACGCAGTATTTT.

The CDR3 spells CASSYSGGTYEQYF. DNA of the CDR3: TGTGCCAGCAGTTATTCAGGGGGTACCTACGAGCAGTACTTC. The chain recombines TRBV6-5 with TRBJ2-7; 7 nucleotides agree with TRBD1. This CDR3 has 14 residues. CDR1 and CDR2 (germline): MNHEY, SVGAGI. V shed 3 bases and J 2 bases; nucleotides not matched to a gene: 4.

The gene calls are TRBV4-1 and TRBJ1-3, with D unclear. Germline assignment: CDR1 MGHRA and CDR2 YSYEKL. The CDR3 consists of 15 residues. Trimming shortened V by 4 bases and J by 0 bases, and 10 bases separated the two germline ends. CDR3 nucleotides: TGCGCCAGCAGCCCTCGACACTTCTCTGGAAACACCATATATTTT. As protein: CASSPRHFSGNTIYF.

The rearrangement uses TRBV7-8 and TRBJ1-2; the D gene is possibly TRBD1 (5 bases). V lost 5 bases, J lost 1 base, and 20 bases lay in between. This CDR3 region has 17 residues. In germline, CDR1 is SGHVS, CDR2 FQNEAQ. The DNA of the CDR3 is TGTGCCAGCAGCCCTAAGGTACCAGGGCGCGGTAACTATGGCTACACCTTC. Its translation is CASSPKVPGRGNYGYTF.

The chain employs TRBV5-6 and TRBJ2-3, with D possibly TRBD1 on 5 matching bases. Germline loops: CDR1 SGHDT, CDR2 YYEEEE. Trimming left V 0 bases short and J 0 bases short, with 8 bases between. This CDR3 spans 15 amino acids. This CDR3 reads CASSLVRASTDTQYF. The CDR3, as DNA: TGTGCCAGCAGCTTGGTCAGGGCTAGCACAGATACGCAGTATTTT. Full variable domain (remainder filled in from reference TRBV5-6 and TRBJ2-3): DAGVTQSPTHLIKTRGQQVTLRCSPKSGHDTVSWYQQALGQGPQFIFQYYEEEERQRGNFPDRFSGHQFPNYSSELNVNALLLGDSALYLCASSLVRASTDTQYFGPGTRLTVL.

V usage is TRBV7-9 and J usage is TRBJ2-7; perhaps TRBD1 as D (5 bases). The CDR3 is 15 residues long. Trimming stripped 3 bases from V and 0 bases from J, with 12 bases between. Germline loops: CDR1 SEHNR, CDR2 FQNEAQ (reference sequence). CDR3 sequence reads: CASSFIDSSSYEQYF. CDR3 nucleotide sequence: TGTGCCAGCAGCTTCATAGACAGCAGCTCCTACGAGCAGTACTTC.

This chain uses TRBV7-2 with TRBJ1-2; D is uncertain. There are 12 residues in the CDR3. Germline V gives CDR1 SGHTA, CDR2 FQGNSA. Trimming removed 5 bases at V and 4 bases at J, with 8 bases between. The CDR3 DNA sequence: TGTGCCAGCAGCCAAGCCTCCTATGGCTACACCTTC. Encoded protein: CASSQASYGYTF. Complete variable domain (other parts from reference TRBV7-2 and TRBJ1-2): GAGVSQSPSNKVTEKGKDVELRCDPISGHTALYWYRQSLGQGLEFLIYFQGNSAPDKSGLPSDRFSAERTGGSVSTLTIQRTQQEDSAVYLCASSQASYGYTFGSGTRLTVV.

This clone appeared a few times. The V and J genes are TRBV19 and TRBJ2-7; 8 bases map to TRBD2. The CDR3 has 14 residues. Trimming cost V 3 bases and J 5 bases; bases outside gene matches: 6. Germline V gene sequence: CDR1 LNHDA, CDR2 SQIVND (reference sequence). CDR3 region: CASSIPSGSDEQYF. In nucleotides, the CDR3 is TGTGCCAGTAGTATCCCTAGCGGGTCTGACGAGCAGTACTTC.

The gene calls are TRBV19 and TRBJ2-2, with 7 bases identical to TRBD1. V was pared by 1 base and J by 4 bases, with 6 bases of the junction left unmatched. CDR3 length equals 16 residues. Germline CDR1 is LNHDA and CDR2 is SQIVND (reference sequence). This CDR3 reads CASSIGVGGITGELFF. DNA of the CDR3: TGTGCCAGTAGTATAGGGGTAGGGGGCATCACCGGGGAGCTGTTTTTT.

This clone is a singleton in its sample. The chain links TRBV27 to TRBJ1-4; possible D gene TRBD1, 6 bases. V was clipped by 2 bases and J by 7 bases, with 11 bases between them. Germline assignment: CDR1 MNHEY and CDR2 SMNVEV (reference sequence). CDR3 length: 14 amino acids. The CDR3 spells CASSLTGGPEKLFF. The CDR3 coding sequence is TGTGCCAGCAGTTTAACCGGGGGCCCTGAAAAACTGTTTTTT.

This clone has just one count. The rearrangement uses TRBV18 and TRBJ2-2; D is perhaps TRBD2 (5 bases). Germline CDR1 KGHSH, CDR2 LQKENI. The CDR3 is 15 amino acids. The ends were cut back, 1 base at V and 2 bases at J, with 8 bases in the middle. DNA of the CDR3: TGTGCCAGCTCACCACTACTAGGAAACACCGGGGAGCTGTTTTTT. Encoded protein: CASSPLLGNTGELFF.

J is TRBJ1-2 and V is TRBV9; a weak D match, TRBD1 (5 bases). The CDR3 totals 14 residues. CDR1 SGDLS and CDR2 YYNGEE come from the germline V gene. The germline V and J ends were trimmed by 0 bases and 7 bases, with 13 bases remaining between them. CDR3 bases: TGTGCCAGCAGCGTAGCTGCCCAGGGTGCTGGCTACACCTTC. It specifies CASSVAAQGAGYTF.

The chain joins TRBV4-1 to TRBJ1-2; possible D gene TRBD1, 6 bases. Germline lookup yields CDR1 MGHRA and CDR2 YSYEKL. Trimming took off 2 bases at V and 3 bases at J, with 7 bases between the two ends. The CDR3 consists of 13 residues. CDR3 sequence: CASSQPGDYGYTF. The CDR3 nucleotides read TGCGCCAGCAGCCAACCAGGGGACTATGGCTACACCTTC.

This clone was observed once. The chain carries TRBV5-4 and TRBJ2-4; the match to TRBD2 covers 7 bases. This CDR3 spans 15 amino acids. Trimming took 1 base from V and 6 from J; bases not matched to a gene: 7. The germline gives CDR1 SGHNT, CDR2 YYREEE (reference sequence). CDR3 loop: CASSLIGRGRNIQYF. Written as DNA, the CDR3 is TGTGCCAGCAGCTTGATCGGGCGCGGGAGAAACATTCAGTACTTC. Combining the CDR3 with reference TRBV5-4 and TRBJ2-4 gives the whole variable domain ETGVTQSPTHLIKTRGQQVTLRCSSQSGHNTVSWYQQALGQGPQFIFQYYREEENGRGNFPPRFSGLQFPNYSSELNVNALELDDSALYLCASSLIGRGRNIQYFGAGTRLSVL.

The CDR3 nucleotides read TGTGCCAGCAGCCGTCGACAGGTCTCCTACGAGCAGTACTTC. Amino acid sequence: CASSRRQVSYEQYF. The chain carries TRBV6-1 and TRBJ2-7; D possibly corresponds to TRBD1 (6 bases). Germline V gene sequence: CDR1 MNHNS, CDR2 SASEGT. Trimming took off 6 bases at V and 0 bases at J, with 12 bases between the two ends. The CDR3 covers 14 residues.

J is TRBJ1-1 and V is TRBV29-1, with unresolved D. Trimming removed 4 bases at V and 1 base at J, with 13 bases between. Germline assignment: CDR1 SQVTM and CDR2 ANQGSEA. The CDR3 is made up of 14 amino acids. In DNA, the CDR3 is TGCAGCGTTGTTACAAGGGTAGCGAACACTGAAGCTTTCTTT. Amino acids: CSVVTRVANTEAFF.

The chain combines TRBV21-1 with TRBJ1-1. TRBV21-1 is deemed a pseudogene. The CDR3 runs 15 residues. CDR3 loop: CARHFGGGMNTEAFF. DNA of the CDR3: TGTGCCCGACATTTCGGGGGCGGGATGAACACTGAAGCTTTCTTT.

J is TRBJ1-2 and V is TRBV7-8; unclear D gene. Per germline, CDR1 SGHVS and CDR2 FQNEAQ. This CDR3 has 19 amino acids. V lost 0 bases, J lost 0 bases, and 20 bases lay in between. CDR3 sequence reads: CASSLAAWEREGANYGYTF. The CDR3 DNA reads as TGTGCCAGCAGCTTAGCGGCGTGGGAACGGGAGGGAGCTAACTATGGCTACACCTTC. The complete variable domain, with remaining parts taken from reference TRBV7-8 and TRBJ1-2, reads GAGVSQSPRYKVAKRGQDVALRCDPISGHVSLFWYQQALGQGPEFLTYFQNEAQLDKSGLPSDRFFAERPEGSVSTLKIQRTQQEDSAVYLCASSLAAWEREGANYGYTFGSGTRLTVV.